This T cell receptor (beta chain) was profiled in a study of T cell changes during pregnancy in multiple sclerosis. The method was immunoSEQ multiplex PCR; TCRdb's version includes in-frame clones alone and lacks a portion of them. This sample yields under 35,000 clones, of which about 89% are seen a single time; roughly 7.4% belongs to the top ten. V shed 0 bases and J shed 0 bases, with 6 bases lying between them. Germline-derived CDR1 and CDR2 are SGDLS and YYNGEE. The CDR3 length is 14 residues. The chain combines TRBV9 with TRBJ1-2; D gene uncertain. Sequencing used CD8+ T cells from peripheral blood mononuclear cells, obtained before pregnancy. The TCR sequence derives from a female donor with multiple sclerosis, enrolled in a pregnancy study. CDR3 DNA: TGTGCCAGCAGCGTAGGGGCAGCTAACTATGGCTACACCTTC. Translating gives CASSVGAANYGYTF.